The following is a T cell receptor beta chain sequence with its context. There is no known antigen for this receptor. Per-nucleotide qualities are absent, and no much larger clonotype sits a single base away. This entry is derived from a study of T cell responses to AZD1222 COVID-19 vaccine (dated by TCRdb to 2020 to 2023). Looking at the study overall: A total of around 240 trial participants underwent TCR sequencing, of whom some 210 received two doses of AZD1222 and about 25 received two doses of the MenACWY control vaccine. Trial participants were enrolled into age subgroups of 18-55, 56-69 and 70-plus years, which contained 148, 28 and 57 TCR-sequenced participants, respectively.

CDR1 is given as SNHLY and CDR2 as FYNNEI, both from the germline V gene. Counted from cysteine to phenylalanine, this CDR3 has 13 amino acids. Only CDR3 DNA is held: 39 bases, read in frame from base 1. Cut back by 8 bases and 8 bases, the V and J ends lie 18 bases apart. Broad study findings and their caveats: Participants were mostly white British and included more females than males, and it was suggested by the authors that clonal diversity may have been underestimated. Because no samples from the day 14 peak response were available, repertoires could be characterized only after the peak T cell response. Epitopes outside the regions mutated in the B.1.351 and B.1.1.7 variants were reportedly recognized by nearly half of the unique spike-specific TCRs. Spike-specific TCR breadth and depth rose significantly after two AZD1222 doses compared with day 0 and with MenACWY recipients. Conclusions about previously exposed vaccinees are limited, since just a handful of AZD1222 recipients were seropositive for SARS-CoV-2 at baseline. Vaccine-associated CD4 TCRs spanned the whole spike protein, with dominant responses in regions 160-218 and 743-854. The 56-69-year group was small, and its depth increase did not reach significance, likely because of low power.

The CDR3 regions of human TCRbeta chains were subjected to immunosequencing. The original pipeline was this. Repertoire TCRs were checked for matches against a reference library of SARS-CoV-2-specific TCRs that had been generated using the MIRA antigen-specificity platform. Breadth was defined as the fraction of unique TCRs that were SARS-CoV-2-associated, and depth was defined as the fraction of total T cells that were SARS-CoV-2-associated. Using the MIRA data, every spike-specific TCR was mapped to the spike region that the TCR reacted to and assigned to either a CD4 or a CD8 class. Log10-transformed breadth and depth values were compared by one-way ANOVA with Sidak's multiple comparisons tests. TCRdb limited this immuneACCESS table to in-frame rearrangements with V and J called. A share of clones is missing; checked studies link under half to unresolved V genes, and the rest is unexplained. V and J calls plus clone size are reproduced from that table; the DNA served to infer D and trimming. Here the sample has under 150,000 clones; approximately 87% occur a single time. The ten largest clonotypes hold 1.5% to 2% of the sample.

The meaning of the sample's time point label: about 28 days (+/-7) after the second vaccine dose. Because spike-specific TCR depth and breadth did not differ between the two schedules, AZD1222 recipients who got a second dose at roughly 4 weeks were pooled with those who got a second dose at roughly 12 weeks. Vaccinee samples were obtained from the UK trials COV001 and COV002, which included a single-blind randomized controlled phase 2/3 trial of AZD1222 (ChAdOx1 nCoV-19) in healthy adults. Trial participant PBMC samples were collected at day 0 and day 28 after the second dose for TCRbeta chain sequencing.

The material sequenced was peripheral blood, taken 28 days after the second AZD1222 dose. The clonotype originates from an adult who received the AZD1222 COVID-19 vaccine. The sequence links TRBV2 to TRBJ1-2, and perhaps TRBD1 as D gene, on 6 matching bases. The nucleotides read TGTGCCAGCGGCACAGGGACGTACGGGGGCTACACCTTC. This gives the protein CASGTGTYGGYTF. This CDR3, with the reference TRBV2 and TRBJ1-2 proteins standing in past its ends, gives the full variable domain EPEVTQTPSHQVTQMGQEVILRCVPISNHLYFYWYRQILGQKVEFLVSFYNNEISEKSEIFDDQFSVERPDGSNFTLKIRSTKLEDSAMYFCASGTGTYGGYTFGSGTRLTVV.